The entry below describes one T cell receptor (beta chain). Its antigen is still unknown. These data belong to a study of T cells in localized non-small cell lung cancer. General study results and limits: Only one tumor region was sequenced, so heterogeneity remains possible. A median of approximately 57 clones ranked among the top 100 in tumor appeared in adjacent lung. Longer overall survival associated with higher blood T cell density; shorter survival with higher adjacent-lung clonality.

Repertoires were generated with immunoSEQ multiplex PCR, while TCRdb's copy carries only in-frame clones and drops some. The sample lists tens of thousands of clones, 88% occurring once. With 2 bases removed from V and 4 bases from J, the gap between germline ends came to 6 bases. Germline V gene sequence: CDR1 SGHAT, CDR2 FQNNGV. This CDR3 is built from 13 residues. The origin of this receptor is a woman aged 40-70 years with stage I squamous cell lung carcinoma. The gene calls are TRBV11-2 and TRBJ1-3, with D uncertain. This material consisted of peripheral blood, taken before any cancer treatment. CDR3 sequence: CASSLYPGNTIYF. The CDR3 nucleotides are TGTGCCAGCAGCTTATATCCAGGAAACACCATATATTTT.